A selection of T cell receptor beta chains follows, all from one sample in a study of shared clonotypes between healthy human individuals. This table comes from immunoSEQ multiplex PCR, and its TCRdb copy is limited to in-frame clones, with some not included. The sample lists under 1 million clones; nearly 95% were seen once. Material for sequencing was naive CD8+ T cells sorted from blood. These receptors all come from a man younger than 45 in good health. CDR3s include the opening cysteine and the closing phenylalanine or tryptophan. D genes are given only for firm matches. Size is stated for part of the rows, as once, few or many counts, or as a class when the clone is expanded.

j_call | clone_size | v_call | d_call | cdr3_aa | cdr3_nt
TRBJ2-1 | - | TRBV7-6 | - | CASSLDQEGNEQFF | TGTGCCAGCAGCTTAGATCAAGAAGGCAATGAGCAGTTCTTC
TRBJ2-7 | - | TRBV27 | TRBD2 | CASSFIPASGSDEQYF | TGTGCCAGCAGTTTCATCCCGGCTAGCGGGAGCGACGAGCAGTACTTC
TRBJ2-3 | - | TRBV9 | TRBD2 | CASSVGGRAADTQYF | TGTGCCAGCAGCGTAGGGGGGAGGGCCGCAGATACGCAGTATTTT
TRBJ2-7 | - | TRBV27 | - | CASSLRGYEQYF | TGTGCCAGCAGTTTGAGGGGATACGAGCAGTACTTC
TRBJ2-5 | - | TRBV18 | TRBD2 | CASSPTGLAGETQYF | TGTGCCAGCTCCCCAACCGGACTAGCCGGGGAGACCCAGTACTTC
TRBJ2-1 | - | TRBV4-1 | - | CASSQGSYNEQFF | TGCGCCAGCAGCCAAGGCTCCTACAATGAGCAGTTCTTC
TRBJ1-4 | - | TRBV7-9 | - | CASSSSREKLFF | TGTGCCAGCAGCTCCAGTAGGGAAAAACTGTTTTTT
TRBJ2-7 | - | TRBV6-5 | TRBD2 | CASSQLAGIYEQYF | TGTGCCAGCAGTCAACTAGCGGGGATATACGAGCAGTACTTC
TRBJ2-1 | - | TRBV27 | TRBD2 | CASSLSARLAGVYEQFF | TGTGCCAGCAGTTTATCAGCTAGACTAGCGGGAGTCTATGAGCAGTTCTTC
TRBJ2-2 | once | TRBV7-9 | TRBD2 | CASSSHTLLAGMNTGELFF | TGTGCCAGCAGCTCTCATACCCTTTTAGCGGGTATGAACACCGGGGAGCTGTTTTTT
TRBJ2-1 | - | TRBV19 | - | CASSSLKAGLSYNEQFF | TGTGCCAGTAGCTCCCTCAAAGCGGGTCTCTCCTACAATGAGCAGTTCTTC
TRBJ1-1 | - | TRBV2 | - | CASSLGLSPPEAFF | TGTGCCAGCAGCCTGGGCCTTTCCCCCCCTGAAGCTTTCTTT
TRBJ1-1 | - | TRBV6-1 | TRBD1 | CASSGYRGPNTEAFF | TGTGCCAGCAGTGGCTACAGGGGGCCGAACACTGAAGCTTTCTTT
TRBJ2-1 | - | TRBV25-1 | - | CASSGLGRTFNEQFF | TGTGCCAGCAGTGGCCTTGGACGGACATTCAATGAGCAGTTCTTC
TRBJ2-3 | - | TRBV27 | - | CASRRGGGEADTQYF | TGTGCCAGCAGACGAGGGGGGGGCGAGGCAGATACGCAGTATTTT
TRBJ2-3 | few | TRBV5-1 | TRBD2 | CASRPTSGSTDTQYF | TGCGCCAGCAGGCCGACTAGCGGGAGCACAGATACGCAGTATTTT
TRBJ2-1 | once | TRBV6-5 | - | CASSPILEYGNEQFF | TGTGCCAGCAGTCCGATATTAGAGTACGGCAATGAGCAGTTCTTC
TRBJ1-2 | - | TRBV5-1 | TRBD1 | CASSLPPGQGATNYGYTF | TGCGCCAGCAGCCTCCCTCCGGGACAGGGGGCTACTAACTATGGCTACACCTTC
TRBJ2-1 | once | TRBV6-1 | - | CASSEVSSDSYNEQFF | TGTGCCAGCAGTGAAGTTTCTAGCGACTCCTACAATGAGCAGTTCTTC
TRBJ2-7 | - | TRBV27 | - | CASSWRKGYEQYF | TGTGCCAGCAGTTGGCGGAAGGGATACGAGCAGTACTTC
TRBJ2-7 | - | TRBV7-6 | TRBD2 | CASSSGTGTSGHYEQYF | TGTGCCAGCAGCTCGGGCACCGGGACTAGCGGACACTACGAGCAGTACTTC
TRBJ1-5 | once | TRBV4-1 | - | CASSQGLAISNQPQHF | TGCGCCAGCAGCCAAGGATTAGCAATTAGCAATCAGCCCCAGCATTTT
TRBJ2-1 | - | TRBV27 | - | CASSLLIADLSYNEQFF | TGTGCCAGCAGTTTATTGATAGCGGACCTTTCCTACAATGAGCAGTTCTTC
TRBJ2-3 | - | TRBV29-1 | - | CSVGGRGAHTDTQYF | TGCAGCGTTGGCGGCCGGGGGGCCCACACAGATACGCAGTATTTT
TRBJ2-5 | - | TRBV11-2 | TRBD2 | CASSPLAGGPVGETQYF | TGTGCCAGCAGCCCCCTAGCGGGAGGGCCGGTTGGAGAGACCCAGTACTTC
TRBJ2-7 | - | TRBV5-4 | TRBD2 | CASSLVLAGKNEQYF | TGTGCCAGCAGCTTGGTCCTAGCGGGAAAGAACGAGCAGTACTTC
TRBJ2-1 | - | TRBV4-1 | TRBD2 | CASSHPTSGRNEQFF | TGCGCCAGCAGCCACCCGACTAGCGGGAGAAATGAGCAGTTCTTC